Below are 27 T cell receptor beta chains sequenced from a single sample in a study of cytomegalovirus exposure and HLA in healthy donors. Both 60 Vbeta primers and 13 Jbeta primers went into the PCR. Measured with immunoSEQ multiplex PCR; TCRdb has only the in-frame clones, and not every one. The data contain 60,000 to 70,000 clones, roughly 77% of them singletons. Specimen: PBMCs. Receptors originate from a woman between 40 and 50 years old in good health and CMV-seropositive.

The rearrangement uses TRBV19 and TRBJ2-7, with 8 bases aligning to TRBD1. Germline CDR1 LNHDA, CDR2 SQIVND (reference sequence). V dropped 6 bases and J dropped 1; count of bases not matched to a gene: 5. The CDR3 has 14 residues. The CDR3 coding sequence is TGTGCCAGTAGCCAGACAGGGGCTTCCTACGAGCAGTACTTC. Its protein product is CASSQTGASYEQYF.

The rearrangement links TRBV5-5 to TRBJ2-1; D might be TRBD2 (6 bases). From germline, CDR1 is SGHKS and CDR2 YYEKEE (reference sequence). The V gene lost 4 bases and the J gene lost 2 bases, with 13 bases spanning the gap. This CDR3 contains 15 residues. This CDR3 is CASSPLSGAYNEQFF. The CDR3 DNA is TGTGCCAGCAGCCCTCTCTCGGGGGCCTACAATGAGCAGTTCTTC.

This chain joins TRBV6-5 and TRBJ1-2, with D possibly TRBD1 on 5 matching bases. There are 12 residues in the CDR3. V shed 6 bases and J shed 3 bases, with 8 bases lying between them. Germline V gene sequence: CDR1 MNHEY, CDR2 SVGAGI. This chain's CDR3 is CASSQTDYGYTF. CDR3 DNA: TGTGCCAGCAGCCAGACAGACTATGGCTACACCTTC.

In its sample, this clone was seen a few times. This chain uses TRBV5-4 with TRBJ1-1; no clear D gene. This CDR3 contains 13 residues. Germline loops: CDR1 SGHNT, CDR2 YYREEE (reference sequence). V was clipped by 2 bases and J by 5 bases, with 10 bases between them. CDR3 amino acids: CASSFGVGTEAFF. The DNA for the CDR3 is TGTGCCAGCAGCTTCGGGGTGGGGACTGAAGCTTTCTTT.

The gene calls are TRBV9 and TRBJ2-3, with D uncertain. The CDR3 has 15 residues. Trimming cost V 1 base and J 5 bases, with 14 bases left between them. Germline CDR1 SGDLS, CDR2 YYNGEE. The CDR3 bases are TGTGCCAGCAGCGTATCCCCGGGTGGTAGAGATACGCAGTATTTT. This encodes CASSVSPGGRDTQYF. The variable domain in full, completed from reference TRBV9 and TRBJ2-3, reads DSGVTQTPKHLITATGQRVTLRCSPRSGDLSVYWYQQSLDQGLQFLIQYYNGEERAKGNILERFSAQQFPDLHSELNLSSLELGDSALYFCASSVSPGGRDTQYFGPGTRLTVL.

The rearrangement joins TRBV5-4 to TRBJ1-6; 7 positions match TRBD1. The CDR3 consists of 15 residues. The germline V gene has CDR1 SGHNT and CDR2 YYREEE (reference sequence). V shed 5 bases and J 7 bases; nucleotides not matched to a gene: 9. The CDR3 here is CASRSTRGSNSPLHF. Written as DNA, the CDR3 is TGTGCCAGCAGGAGCACCAGGGGGTCAAATTCACCCCTCCACTTT.

The chain links TRBV15 to TRBJ2-4; possible D gene TRBD2, 7 bases. CDR1 LNHNV and CDR2 YYDKDF come from the germline V gene (reference sequence). The V end was cut by 1 base, the J end by 6 bases, with 19 bases between. The length of the CDR3 is 17 residues. CDR3 DNA sequence: TGTGCCACCAGCAGAGCAACCCTGCTAGGGGGGGGAAACATTCAGTACTTC. As protein: CATSRATLLGGGNIQYF. Filled out from reference TRBV15 and TRBJ2-4, the complete variable domain reads DAMVIQNPRYQVTQFGKPVTLSCSQTLNHNVMYWYQQKSSQAPKLLFHYYDKDFNNEADTPDNFQSRRPNTSFCFLDIRSPGLGDTAMYLCATSRATLLGGGNIQYFGAGTRLSVL.

The CDR3 loop reads CASSTTVSARLEKLFF. For the CDR3, the DNA is TGTGCCAGTTCCACCACCGTGTCCGCCAGATTGGAAAAACTGTTTTTT. The J gene is TRBJ1-4, the V gene TRBV19, with D unclear. V was cut by 8 bases and J by 8 bases, with 24 bases left in between. Germline V CDR1 and CDR2: LNHDA, SQIVND (reference sequence). This CDR3 has 16 residues.

This clone was seen once. This sequence joins TRBV19 and TRBJ2-7; 10 bases are shared with TRBD1. The CDR3 runs 15 residues. V was clipped by 5 bases and J by 3 bases; unmatched bases: 7. Germline V gene data show CDR1 as LNHDA and CDR2 as SQIVND (reference sequence). CDR3 amino acids: CASSAGTGAIYEQYF. CDR3 in DNA: TGTGCCAGTAGTGCCGGGACAGGGGCGATCTACGAGCAGTACTTC.

The gene calls are TRBV6-4 and TRBJ2-3; TRBD2 matches 11 bases. The V gene end was trimmed by 3 bases and the J gene end by 3 bases; junction bases not matched to a gene: 5. Per germline, CDR1 MRHNA and CDR2 SNTAGT. The CDR3 is made up of 16 amino acids. CDR3 nucleotides: TGTGCCAGCAGTGATATAGCGGGGGGGCCGACAGATACGCAGTATTTT. Protein: CASSDIAGGPTDTQYF.

This chain uses TRBV4-1 with TRBJ2-7, with 8 bases identical to TRBD1. The CDR3 totals 14 residues. Germline trimming cut 5 bases from V and 5 bases from J; bases unmatched to any gene: 8. Germline CDR1 is MGHRA and CDR2 is YSYEKL. The CDR3 is CASSYGQGKDEQYF. CDR3 DNA sequence: TGCGCCAGCAGCTACGGACAGGGTAAAGACGAGCAGTACTTC.

The V gene is TRBV6-6, the J gene TRBJ2-6; D unclear. CDR1 and CDR2 (germline): MNHNY, SVGAGI (reference sequence). The V gene lost 10 bases and the J gene lost 3 bases, with 4 bases spanning the gap. The CDR3 length is 11 residues. The CDR3 DNA reads TGTGCCATCATTGGGGCCAACGTCCTGACTTTC. Encoded protein: CAIIGANVLTF.

The chain carries TRBV18 and TRBJ2-7; 10 nucleotides align to TRBD1. The germline gives CDR1 KGHSH, CDR2 LQKENI. The CDR3 covers 15 residues. V was clipped by 2 bases and J by 0 bases; unmatched bases: 1. CDR3 amino acids: CASSPRDRGSYEQYF. The CDR3 nucleotides read TGTGCCAGCTCACCAAGGGACAGGGGCTCCTACGAGCAGTACTTC. Variable domain in full (rest from reference TRBV18 and TRBJ2-7): NAGVMQNPRHLVRRRGQEARLRCSPMKGHSHVYWYRQLPEEGLKFMVYLQKENIIDESGMPKERFSAEFPKEGPSILRIQQVVRGDSAAYFCASSPRDRGSYEQYFGPGTRLTVT.

In this sample, this clone turned up a few times. The chain combines TRBV5-6 with TRBJ1-5; D perhaps matches TRBD1 (6 bases). CDR1 and CDR2 (germline): SGHDT, YYEEEE. The CDR3 has 16 amino acids. Trimming shortened V by 0 bases and J by 3 bases, and 13 bases separated the two germline ends. The chain's CDR3 is CASSLALTGNNQPQHF. The CDR3 coding sequence is TGTGCCAGCAGCTTGGCCCTAACAGGGAACAATCAGCCCCAGCATTTT.

V gene TRBV9 combines with J gene TRBJ1-2; no firm D call. Germline lookup yields CDR1 SGDLS and CDR2 YYNGEE. The CDR3 covers 13 residues. V shed 5 bases and J shed 4 bases, with 12 bases lying between them. This chain's CDR3 is CASSGDMLYGYTF. In DNA form, the CDR3 reads TGTGCCAGCAGTGGTGACATGCTCTATGGCTACACCTTC.

The genes are TRBV18 and TRBJ1-1; possibly TRBD1 for D (5 bases). The V gene lost 6 bases and the J gene lost 1 base, with 15 bases spanning the gap. The length of the CDR3 is 15 residues. Germline assignment: CDR1 KGHSH and CDR2 LQKENI. The CDR3 spells CASSRGITTNTEAFF. The CDR3 DNA sequence: TGTGCCAGCTCCCGGGGGATCACGACGAACACTGAAGCTTTCTTT.

The chain combines TRBV5-5 with TRBJ1-1, with no clear D. The germline V and J ends were trimmed by 0 bases and 1 base, with 10 bases remaining between them. The CDR3 is 15 amino acids. Per germline, CDR1 SGHKS and CDR2 YYEKEE (reference sequence). In nucleotides, the CDR3 is TGTGCCAGCAGCTTGGCCCCGGAGAGGAACACTGAAGCTTTCTTT. Its translation is CASSLAPERNTEAFF.

In regard to this clone: A read error may produce the germline difference seen at one junction end. The chain recombines TRBV7-9 with TRBJ1-2; no clear D. The CDR3 is made up of 13 amino acids. CDR1 is SEHNR and CDR2 is FQNEAQ in the germline V gene (reference sequence). The CDR3 DNA follows: TGTTCCAGCAGCTTAGGGCAGGACTATGGCTACACCTTC. Its translation is CSSSLGQDYGYTF.

The genes are TRBV15 and TRBJ1-1, with 7 positions matching TRBD1. The CDR3 totals 15 residues. CDR1 and CDR2 (germline): LNHNV, YYDKDF (reference sequence). With V trimmed by 5 bases and J by 3 bases, 9 bases remained unmatched. The CDR3, as DNA: TGTGCCACCAGCGGAAGACAGGGTCTGGACACTGAAGCTTTCTTT. Its translation: CATSGRQGLDTEAFF.

This clone was detected a few times. The CDR3: CASSVGQGADEQFF. CDR3 DNA: TGTGCCAGCAGTGTTGGACAGGGGGCGGATGAGCAGTTCTTC. The rearrangement joins TRBV6-1 to TRBJ2-1, with 11 nucleotides matching TRBD1. Germline V gives CDR1 MNHNS, CDR2 SASEGT. V shed 4 bases and J 8 bases; nucleotides not matched to a gene: 4. The CDR3 covers 14 residues.

The chain has TRBV11-1 and TRBJ1-1; 9 bases fit TRBD1. The germline V gene encodes CDR1 SGHAT and CDR2 FQDESV (reference sequence). This CDR3 has 16 amino acids. Trimming took 5 bases from V and 5 from J; bases not matched to a gene: 12. The CDR3 coding sequence is TGTGCCAGCAGCCCATACAGGGGGCGAGTGGATACTGAAGCTTTCTTT. This translates into CASSPYRGRVDTEAFF.

This chain uses TRBV5-1 with TRBJ1-1; TRBD1 aligns across 7 bases. Unmatched junction bases numbered 7, after V lost 4 bases and J lost 4 bases. The CDR3 spans 14 residues. Germline-derived CDR1 and CDR2 are SGHRS and YFSETQ. Here the CDR3 reads CASSMQGEGTEAFF. The CDR3 DNA is TGCGCCAGCAGCATGCAGGGGGAAGGCACTGAAGCTTTCTTT.

This clone is medium-sized within its sample. The V gene is TRBV4-1, the J gene TRBJ2-1, with D hard to call. Trimming stripped 4 bases from V and 8 bases from J, with 18 bases between. The germline CDR1 and CDR2 sequences are MGHRA and YSYEKL. The CDR3 loop spans 15 amino acids. The CDR3 sequence: CASSPDKNIWDEQFF. Written as DNA, the CDR3 is TGCGCCAGCAGCCCCGACAAAAACATATGGGATGAGCAGTTCTTC.

This chain connects TRBV5-5 to TRBJ1-5, with a possible D match to TRBD1 (5 bases). The CDR3 extends over 13 amino acids. CDR1 and CDR2 (germline): SGHKS, YYEKEE (reference sequence). Trimming cost V 2 bases and J 7 bases, with 10 bases left between them. CDR3 in DNA: TGTGCCAGCAGCTTTGCGGGGGGGCAGCCCCAGCATTTT. Its protein product is CASSFAGGQPQHF.

The genes are TRBV7-9 and TRBJ1-2, with a possible D match to TRBD1 (6 bases). The CDR3 length is 14 residues. Trimming took off 5 bases at V and 8 bases at J, with 18 bases between the two ends. From germline, CDR1 is SEHNR and CDR2 FQNEAQ (reference sequence). This CDR3 reads CASSISGTGSGYTF. CDR3 nucleotide sequence: TGTGCCAGCAGCATCTCGGGTACAGGGTCGGGCTACACCTTC.

The chain links TRBV6-6 to TRBJ1-1, with D unresolved. The V end was cut by 7 bases, the J end by 0 bases, with 6 bases between. Germline assignment: CDR1 MNHNY and CDR2 SVGAGI (reference sequence). The CDR3 sequence is 12 residues long. The CDR3 bases are TGTGCCAGCACCAACATGAACACTGAAGCTTTCTTT. As protein: CASTNMNTEAFF.

The chain recombines TRBV2 with TRBJ1-2, with 9 nucleotides matching TRBD1. V trimming: 7 bases; J trimming: 2 bases; junction bases outside the gene matches: 2. The germline V gene has CDR1 SNHLY and CDR2 FYNNEI. CDR3 size: 13 residues. The CDR3 protein is CASKGTGNYGYTF. For the CDR3, the DNA is TGTGCCAGCAAAGGGACAGGGAACTATGGCTACACCTTC.